This T cell receptor (beta chain) is drawn from a study of blood T cells in healthy people across ages. Study summary: About one barcoded beta molecule was captured per two T cells (by template switching).

This clonotype has a count of ten or more. The ends were cut back, 3 bases at V and 3 bases at J, with 5 bases in the middle. CDR3 size: 11 residues. The germline gives CDR1 DFQATT, CDR2 SNEGSKA (reference sequence). In terms of origin and age, donors were healthy Caucasian individuals from Russia aged roughly 6 to 100. The second PCR ran about 6 to 12 cycles with a sample-barcoded 5' primer and J-beta primers. MiXCR, applied by TCRdb to the 5' RACE reads, yields one record per CDR3 protein. The sample yields some 1.5 million distinct CDR3 sequences, about 28% seen once. The TCR sequence derives from a woman aged 25 to 39 in good health. Sample: blood. The chain has TRBV20-1 and TRBJ2-5; D gene unclear. The CDR3 region has the DNA TGCAGTGCTAGCATAGAAGAGACCCAGTACTTC. Translating gives CSASIEETQYF.